The subject of this entry is one T cell receptor (beta chain). The entry originates in a study of blood T cell repertoires in COVID-19. On the study more broadly: Donors in the United States, Italy and Spain gave samples during acute or convalescent COVID-19. Sources were T cells, B-cell-depleted T cells, or PBMCs; the material itself was cDNA or gDNA.

V gave up 0 bases and J gave up 5 bases, with 2 bases separating them. CDR1 DFQATT and CDR2 SNEGSKA come from the germline V gene (reference sequence). The CDR3 loop spans 11 amino acids. The table came from immunoSEQ multiplex PCR; TCRdb's copy has only in-frame clones and leaves some out. The sample lists roughly 220,000 clones, approximately 86% occurring once. This clonotype originated in a man aged 55 to 70 with acute or convalescent COVID-19. The sequencing sample was made of peripheral blood. The chain employs TRBV20-1 and TRBJ2-1, with D uncertain. CDR3 residues: CSARDNNEQFF. CDR3 nucleotides: TGCAGTGCTAGAGACAACAATGAGCAGTTCTTC.